The entry below gives a single T cell receptor (beta chain) sequence along with its context. No cognate antigen has been identified for it. It has no much larger one-base neighbor in the sample; base qualities were not kept. The CDR3 runs 15 residues from the cysteine to the phenylalanine. The entry retains the CDR3 DNA only, 45 bases that are in frame from base 1. V and J lose 3 bases and 5 bases, and a span of 14 bases separates them. CDR1 and CDR2 are read off the germline V gene (reference sequence) as MNHEY and SMNVEV. The sample comes from a study of TIL therapy for anti-PD-1-resistant metastatic lung cancer (dated by TCRdb to the early 2020s). Looking at the study overall: Tumors were harvested prior to any PD-1/PD-L1 blockade, after which nivolumab was administered to patients, and lymphodepletion, expanded TIL infusion and IL-2 were given to patients who progressed. Enrolled patients had a median age of around 51 years (range roughly 35-85) and a median tumor PD-L1 proportion score of roughly 6%. The cohort was predominantly lung adenocarcinoma, with several EGFR-mutant and two ALK-rearranged tumors, and half of patients were current or former smokers. Across the cohort, whole-exome sequencing showed a median non-synonymous tumor mutation burden of roughly 1.5 mutations per megabase. Clonotypes were tracked across tumor, expanded TIL product and serial blood samples by T cell receptor beta sequencing of tumor and peripheral blood.

The label giving this sample's time point can be read as: pre-treatment sample, taken before nivolumab and TIL therapy. Between late 2017 and January 2020, a dual-center phase I trial enrolled adults who had stage 4 NSCLC. The samples were obtained from a phase I trial that was single-arm and open-label and tested tumor-infiltrating lymphocyte therapy combined with nivolumab in advanced non-small cell lung cancer. Blood mononuclear cells from EDTA tubes were separated on a Ficoll gradient and snap-frozen as pellets, and DNA was extracted from the cells using a Qiagen mini-prep kit. Summary of the overall study and its limitations: The study protocol defined all tumor marker inferences as exploratory. The cohort was highly selected, with more treatment-naive, never-smoker and oncogene-addicted patients than typical, limiting generalizability. The baseline peripheral repertoire was partially replaced by infused TIL clonotypes, which then decayed over months, and persistence showed no apparent association with response.

TCR beta CDR3 regions were amplified from genomic DNA by bias-controlled multiplex PCR with the immunoSEQ v3 hsTCRB kit. TCR libraries were sequenced on an Illumina NextSeq 500 to around 1.8 million read pairs for survey level or about 5-6.5 million for deep level. The published analysis was carried out like this. Clonality was reported by immunoSEQ Analyzer software, which also assigned V, D and J genes and filtered out non-productive sequences. Repertoires of infused TIL and blood were compared using productive Simpson clonality and the Morisita overlap index of productive TRB rearrangements. For each clone in blood, the absolute clonotype count was estimated by multiplying the lymphocyte count by the CD3+ fraction and by the clone's productive frequency. As stored in TCRdb, this immuneACCESS dataset retains in-frame rearrangements with V and J assigned. A fraction of the clones does not appear; measured against another copy, unresolved V genes explain less than half of the discrepancy, and the remainder lacks a known reason. The V and J calls and clone size are taken from that table; D and trimming were inferred from the DNA. The sample yields approximately 60,000 clones; around four fifths were counted once. The ten largest account for roughly 3% of the sample.

The source of this sequence is a person aged 25 to 79 with non-small cell lung cancer. The sequences come from blood, collected at baseline. The chain is assembled from TRBV27 and TRBJ2-1; the D gene identity is not certain. The CDR3 corresponds to CASSFAGFRDNEQFF. The DNA sequence reads TGTGCCAGCAGTTTCGCAGGATTTCGTGACAATGAGCAGTTCTTC.